A single sample gave rise to the 9 T cell receptor beta chains below, sequenced in a study of shared clonotypes between healthy human individuals. As defined, naive CD8 cells were CD45RO-negative and positively selected for CCR7, with terminally differentiated effector memory CD45RA+ cells excluded. TCRdb keeps only in-frame clones here, not all; method: immunoSEQ multiplex PCR. The data hold some 740,000 clones, with 80% to 95% observed a single time. Material: naive CD8+ T cells sorted from blood. The receptors come from a young man in good health.

This clone was counted once. V and J are TRBV6-5 and TRBJ2-7; D possibly corresponds to TRBD1 (6 bases). This CDR3 is 15 amino acids long. With 2 bases removed from V and 3 bases from J, the gap between germline ends came to 14 bases. CDR1 MNHEY and CDR2 SVGAGI come from the germline V gene. The CDR3 loop reads CASSYGGLGDYEQYF. The CDR3 DNA is TGTGCCAGCAGTTACGGGGGCCTAGGGGACTACGAGCAGTACTTC.

This chain connects TRBV20-1 to TRBJ2-7, with D unclear. This CDR3 has 10 amino acids. Germline lookup yields CDR1 DFQATT and CDR2 SNEGSKA (reference sequence). The germline V and J ends were trimmed by 3 bases and 5 bases, with 5 bases remaining between them. The CDR3 protein is CSASDNEQYF. The CDR3 DNA reads TGCAGTGCTAGCGACAACGAGCAGTACTTC.

The chain couples TRBV27 to TRBJ2-6; D is uncertain. V lost 5 bases to trimming and J lost 1 base, with 9 bases between them. CDR3 size: 15 residues. The germline V gene encodes CDR1 MNHEY and CDR2 SMNVEV (reference sequence). CDR3 loop: CASSGSGSGANVLTF. The CDR3 coding sequence is TGTGCCAGCAGTGGATCGGGTTCTGGGGCCAACGTCCTGACTTTC.

The V and J genes are TRBV6-1 and TRBJ2-2; D is ambiguous. The CDR3 consists of 14 residues. The V gene lost 3 bases and the J gene lost 6 bases, with 11 bases spanning the gap. Germline V lookup: CDR1 MNHNS, CDR2 SASEGT. This chain's CDR3 is CASSDRIPSGELFF. CDR3 DNA: TGTGCCAGCAGTGATAGAATTCCGTCCGGGGAGCTGTTTTTT.

The rearrangement uses TRBV13 and TRBJ2-7; 7 positions agree with TRBD2. The CDR3 spans 15 residues. V was pared by 4 bases and J by 5 bases, with 11 bases of the junction left unmatched. Germline CDR1 reads PRHDT; CDR2 reads FYEKMQ (reference sequence). The CDR3 loop reads CASSSPEGGSHEQYF. CDR3 DNA: TGTGCCAGCAGCTCCCCTGAGGGCGGGAGCCACGAGCAGTACTTC.

This clone occurred once. The V gene is TRBV2, the J gene TRBJ2-5; 7 bases map to TRBD2. The CDR3 is 15 residues long. The junction had 11 bases not matched to a gene; V was cut back by 6 bases and J by 4 bases. CDR1 and CDR2 from the germline V gene are SNHLY and FYNNEI. As DNA, the CDR3 is TGTGCCAGCAGGCAAGTGGCAGCGGGGTCAGAGACCCAGTACTTC. Amino acid sequence: CASRQVAAGSETQYF.

The V and J genes are TRBV2 and TRBJ2-2; perhaps TRBD1 as D (5 bases). Trimming left V 3 bases short and J 6 bases short, with 20 bases between. The CDR3 runs 17 residues. In germline, CDR1 is SNHLY, CDR2 FYNNEI. CDR3 bases: TGTGCCAGCAGTGAGGCGATCTTACAGGTTCGTTCCGGGGAGCTGTTTTTT. It specifies CASSEAILQVRSGELFF.

This clone came up once. The chain's CDR3 is CASSISQSEAFF. The CDR3 bases are TGTGCCAGTAGTATTTCCCAATCTGAAGCTTTCTTT. V gene TRBV19 combines with J gene TRBJ1-1; unclear D gene. V lost 3 bases, J lost 6 bases, and 8 bases lay in between. Germline CDR1 is LNHDA and CDR2 is SQIVND (reference sequence). This CDR3 is 12 amino acids long.

The rearrangement links TRBV19 to TRBJ1-1; D is unclear. Trimming shortened V by 1 base and J by 0 bases, and 21 bases separated the two germline ends. CDR1 and CDR2 from the germline V gene are LNHDA and SQIVND (reference sequence). The CDR3 is 19 residues long. DNA for the CDR3: TGTGCCAGTAGTATAGTCGGGTCCCATTGGATAAAAGTGAACACTGAAGCTTTCTTT. Translated, it gives CASSIVGSHWIKVNTEAFF.